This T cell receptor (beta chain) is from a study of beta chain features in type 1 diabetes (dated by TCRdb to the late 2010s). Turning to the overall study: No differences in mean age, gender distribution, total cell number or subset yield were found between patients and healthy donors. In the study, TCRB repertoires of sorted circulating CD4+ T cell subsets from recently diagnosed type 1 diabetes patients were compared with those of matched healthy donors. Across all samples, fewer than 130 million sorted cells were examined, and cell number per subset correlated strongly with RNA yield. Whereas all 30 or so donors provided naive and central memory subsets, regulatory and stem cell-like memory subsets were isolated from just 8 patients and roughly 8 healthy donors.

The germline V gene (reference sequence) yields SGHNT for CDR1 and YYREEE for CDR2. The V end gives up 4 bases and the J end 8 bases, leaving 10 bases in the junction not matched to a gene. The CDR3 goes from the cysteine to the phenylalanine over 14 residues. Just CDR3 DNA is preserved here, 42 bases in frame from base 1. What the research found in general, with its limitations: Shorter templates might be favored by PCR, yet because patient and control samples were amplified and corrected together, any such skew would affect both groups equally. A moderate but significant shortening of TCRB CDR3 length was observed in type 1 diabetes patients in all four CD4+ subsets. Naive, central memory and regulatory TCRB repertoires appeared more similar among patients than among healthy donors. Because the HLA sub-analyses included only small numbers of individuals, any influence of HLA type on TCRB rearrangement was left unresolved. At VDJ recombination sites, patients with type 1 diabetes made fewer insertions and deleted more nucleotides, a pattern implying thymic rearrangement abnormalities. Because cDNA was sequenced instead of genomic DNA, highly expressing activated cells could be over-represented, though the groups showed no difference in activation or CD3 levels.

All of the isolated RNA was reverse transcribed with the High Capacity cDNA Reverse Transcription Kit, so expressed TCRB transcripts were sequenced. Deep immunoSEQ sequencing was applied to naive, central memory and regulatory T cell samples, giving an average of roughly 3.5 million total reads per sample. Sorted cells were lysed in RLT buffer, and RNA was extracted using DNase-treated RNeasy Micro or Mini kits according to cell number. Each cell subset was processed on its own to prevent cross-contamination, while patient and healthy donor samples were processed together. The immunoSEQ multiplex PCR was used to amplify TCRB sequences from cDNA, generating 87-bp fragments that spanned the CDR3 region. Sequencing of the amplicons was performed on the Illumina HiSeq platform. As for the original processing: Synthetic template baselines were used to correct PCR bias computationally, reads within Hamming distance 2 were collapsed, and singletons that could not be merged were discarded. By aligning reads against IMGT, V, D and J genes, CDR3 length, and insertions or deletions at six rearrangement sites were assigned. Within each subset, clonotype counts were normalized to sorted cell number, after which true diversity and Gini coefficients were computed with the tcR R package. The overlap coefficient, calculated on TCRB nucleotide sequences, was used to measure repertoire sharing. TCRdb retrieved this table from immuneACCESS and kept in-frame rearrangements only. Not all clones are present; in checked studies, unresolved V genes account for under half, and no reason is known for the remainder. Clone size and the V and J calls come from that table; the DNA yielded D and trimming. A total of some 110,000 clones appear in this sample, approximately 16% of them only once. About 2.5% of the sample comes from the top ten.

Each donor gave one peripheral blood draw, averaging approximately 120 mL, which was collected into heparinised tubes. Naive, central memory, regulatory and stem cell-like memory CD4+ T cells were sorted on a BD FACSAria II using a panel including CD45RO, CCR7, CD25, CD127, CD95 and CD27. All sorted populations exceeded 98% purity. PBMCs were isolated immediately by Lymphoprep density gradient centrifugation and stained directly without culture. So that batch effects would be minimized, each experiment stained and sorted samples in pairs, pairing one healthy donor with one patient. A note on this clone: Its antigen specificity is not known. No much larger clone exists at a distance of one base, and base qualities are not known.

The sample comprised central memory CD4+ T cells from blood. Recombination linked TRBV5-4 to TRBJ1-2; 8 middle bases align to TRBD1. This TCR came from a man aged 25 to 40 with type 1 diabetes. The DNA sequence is TGTGCCAGCAGCACCCGGACAGGGCCTTGGGGCTACACCTTC. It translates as CASSTRTGPWGYTF.